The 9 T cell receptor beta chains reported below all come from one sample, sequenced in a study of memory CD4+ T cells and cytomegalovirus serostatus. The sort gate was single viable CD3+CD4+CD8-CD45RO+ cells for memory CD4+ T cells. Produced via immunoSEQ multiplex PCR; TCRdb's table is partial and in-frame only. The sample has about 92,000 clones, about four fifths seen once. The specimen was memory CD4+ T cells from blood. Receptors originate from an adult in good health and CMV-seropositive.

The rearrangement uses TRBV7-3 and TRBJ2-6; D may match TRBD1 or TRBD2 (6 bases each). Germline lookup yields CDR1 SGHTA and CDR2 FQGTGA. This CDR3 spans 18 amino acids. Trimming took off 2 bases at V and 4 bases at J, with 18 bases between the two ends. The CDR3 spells CASSLGGPGTLGANVLTF. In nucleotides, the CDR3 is TGTGCCAGCAGCTTAGGGGGGCCAGGGACTTTGGGGGCCAACGTCCTGACTTTC.

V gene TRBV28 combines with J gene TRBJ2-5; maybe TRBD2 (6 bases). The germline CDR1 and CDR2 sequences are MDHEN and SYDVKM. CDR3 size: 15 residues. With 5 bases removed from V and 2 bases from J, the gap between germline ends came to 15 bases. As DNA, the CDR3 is TGTGCCAGCAGTCCTCCTGGGCGGGGTCAAGAGACCCAGTACTTC. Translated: CASSPPGRGQETQYF.

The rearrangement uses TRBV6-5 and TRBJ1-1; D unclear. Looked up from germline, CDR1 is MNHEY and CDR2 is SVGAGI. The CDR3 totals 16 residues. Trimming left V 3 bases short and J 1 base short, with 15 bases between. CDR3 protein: CASSYSPGRSNTEAFF. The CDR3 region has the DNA TGTGCCAGCAGTTATTCGCCCGGCCGCTCGAACACTGAAGCTTTCTTT.

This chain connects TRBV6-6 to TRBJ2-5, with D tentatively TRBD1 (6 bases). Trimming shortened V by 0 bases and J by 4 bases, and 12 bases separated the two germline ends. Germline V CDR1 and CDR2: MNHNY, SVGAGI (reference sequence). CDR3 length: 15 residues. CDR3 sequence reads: CASSYSGLGAETQYF. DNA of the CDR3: TGTGCCAGCAGTTACTCGGGTTTGGGGGCAGAGACCCAGTACTTC.

As DNA, the CDR3 is TGTGCCTGGAGTGTAGCGGGCCAAGAGACCCAGTACTTC. Translation gives CAWSVAGQETQYF. The V and J genes are TRBV30 and TRBJ2-5; TRBD2 might be the D (6 bases). This CDR3 is built from 13 residues. CDR1 and CDR2 (germline): GTSNPN, SVGIG (reference sequence). Trimming shortened V by 0 bases and J by 1 base, and 6 bases separated the two germline ends. Filled out from reference TRBV30 and TRBJ2-5, the complete variable domain reads SQTIHQWPATLVQPVGSPLSLECTVEGTSNPNLYWYRQAAGRGLQLLFYSVGIGQISSEVPQNLSASRPQDRQFILSSKKLLLSDSGFYLCAWSVAGQETQYFGPGTRLLVL.

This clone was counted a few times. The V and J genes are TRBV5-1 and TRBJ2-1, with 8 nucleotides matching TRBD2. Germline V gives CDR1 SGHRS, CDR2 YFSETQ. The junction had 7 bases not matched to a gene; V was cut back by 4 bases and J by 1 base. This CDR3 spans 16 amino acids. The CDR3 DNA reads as TGCGCCAGCAGCCGCACCCCGGGAGGGTCCTACAATGAGCAGTTCTTC. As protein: CASSRTPGGSYNEQFF.

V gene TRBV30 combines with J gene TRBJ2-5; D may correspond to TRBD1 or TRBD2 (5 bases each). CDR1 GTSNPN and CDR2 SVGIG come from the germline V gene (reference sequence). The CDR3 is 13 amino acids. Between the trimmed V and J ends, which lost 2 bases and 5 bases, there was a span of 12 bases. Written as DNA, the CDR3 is TGTGCCTGGAGTTTGGTGGGGGTGGAGACCCAGTACTTC. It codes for CAWSLVGVETQYF.

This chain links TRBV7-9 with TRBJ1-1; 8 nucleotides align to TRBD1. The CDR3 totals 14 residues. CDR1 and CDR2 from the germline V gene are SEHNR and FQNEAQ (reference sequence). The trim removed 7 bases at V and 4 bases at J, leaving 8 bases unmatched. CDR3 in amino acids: CASKRQGRSTEAFF. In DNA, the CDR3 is TGTGCCAGCAAAAGACAGGGGCGCAGCACTGAAGCTTTCTTT.

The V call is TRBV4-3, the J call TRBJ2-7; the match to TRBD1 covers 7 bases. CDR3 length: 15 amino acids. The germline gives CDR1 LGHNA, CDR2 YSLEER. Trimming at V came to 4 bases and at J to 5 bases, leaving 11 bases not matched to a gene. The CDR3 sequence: CASSRGTGDVDEQYF. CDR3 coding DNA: TGCGCCAGCAGCCGCGGTACAGGGGATGTGGACGAGCAGTACTTC.